This paragraph covers one T cell receptor (beta chain) sequence. Its target is unknown. Healthy Caucasians made up all donors. The data were obtained in a study of identical twins. From the 5' RACE reads, TCRdb called clonotypes with MiXCR, one entry per CDR3 protein. The sample includes 1.5 million to 2 million distinct CDR3 sequences, 32% seen only once; the top ten take roughly 0.3%. V lost 4 bases and J 7 bases, leaving 15 bases between the germline ends. CDR1 and CDR2 from the germline V gene are SGHRS and YFSETQ. The CDR3 covers 14 residues. General study findings and limits: Models underestimated TCR alpha sharing (out-of-frame) in monozygotic twins. Within cord blood, abundant beta clonotypes carried fewer insertions, but memory repertoires showed no such trend.

Sequencing was done on a sample of cord blood. The origin of this receptor is a newborn girl in good health. The V gene is TRBV5-1, the J gene TRBJ2-1, with D uncertain. Written as DNA, the CDR3 is TGCGCCAGCAGCCCGGAATTGGACCGTAATGAGCAGTTCTTC. Encoded protein: CASSPELDRNEQFF.